This T cell receptor (beta chain) was sequenced for a study of shared clonotypes between healthy human individuals. The germline CDR1 and CDR2 sequences are SNHLY and FYNNEI. Trimming pared 3 bases from V and 12 bases from J, leaving 18 bases between. This CDR3 contains 14 residues. The genomic DNA of each subset was split evenly across several immunoSEQ plates. The team ran DNA from unsorted PBMCs on ten immunoSEQ deep assay plates for sequencing. TCRdb's copy holds only in-frame clones and misses some; the assay was immunoSEQ multiplex PCR. Of about 520,000 clones in the sample, 65% to 85% are singletons; the top ten hold approximately 12%. Donation came from healthy HIV-negative adults that had no recent acute infections or vaccinations. Donors comprised only Caucasian adults living in Nashville, Tennessee.

Specimen: PBMCs. V usage is TRBV2 and J usage is TRBJ2-1; D not certain. The TCR originated in a woman aged 35 to 49 in good health. Some clones in this sample may be carry-over from other donors' samples. Written as DNA, the CDR3 is TGTGCCAGCAGTGAGGCAGATAAAACCACCCGGCAGTTCTTC. Translating it yields CASSEADKTTRQFF.